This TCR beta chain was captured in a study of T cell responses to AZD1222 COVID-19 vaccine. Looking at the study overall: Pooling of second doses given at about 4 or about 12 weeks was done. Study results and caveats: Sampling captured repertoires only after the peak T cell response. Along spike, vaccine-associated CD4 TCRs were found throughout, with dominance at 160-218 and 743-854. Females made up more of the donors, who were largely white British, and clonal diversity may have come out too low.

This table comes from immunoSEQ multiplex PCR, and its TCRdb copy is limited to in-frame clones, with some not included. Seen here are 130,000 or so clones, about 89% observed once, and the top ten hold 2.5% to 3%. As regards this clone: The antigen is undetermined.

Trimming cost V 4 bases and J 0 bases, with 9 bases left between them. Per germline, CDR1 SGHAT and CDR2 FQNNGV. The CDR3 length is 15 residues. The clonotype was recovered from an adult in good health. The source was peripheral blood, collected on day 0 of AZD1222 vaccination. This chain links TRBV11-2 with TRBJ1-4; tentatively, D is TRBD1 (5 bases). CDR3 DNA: TGTGCCAGCAGCTCTTCAGGGACAACTAATGAAAAACTGTTTTTT. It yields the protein CASSSSGTTNEKLFF. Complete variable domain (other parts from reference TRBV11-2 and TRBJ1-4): EAGVAQSPRYKIIEKRQSVAFWCNPISGHATLYWYQQILGQGPKLLIQFQNNGVVDDSQLPKDRFSAERLKGVDSTLKIQPAKLEDSAVYLCASSSSGTTNEKLFFGSGTQLSVL.